This T cell receptor (beta chain) came from a study of memory CD4+ T cells and cytomegalovirus serostatus. Study details: Healthy Belgian adult donors included about nine CMV-positive and 24 CMV-negative people.

Trimming removed 0 bases from V and 6 bases from J, with 9 bases in between. The germline gives CDR1 MNHNS, CDR2 SASEGT. The CDR3 loop spans 14 amino acids. Single viable CD3+CD4+CD8-CD45RO+ cells were sorted as the memory CD4+ T cells. Donors' CMV status reflects serum IgG against pp150, pp28, p38, p52. Positive selection with CD4 microbeads enriched total CD4+ T cells. This clone was observed a single time. Its antigen remains unknown. Notes on the study in general: CD4+ memory repertoires contained about 40% of the roughly 150 reported CMV TCRbeta sequences.

TCRdb's table, derived via immunoSEQ multiplex PCR, lists solely in-frame clones and lacks some. The sample has tens of thousands of clones, just under 80% seen once. This receptor was taken from an adult in good health and CMV-seronegative. J is TRBJ1-5 and V is TRBV6-1; no firm D call. The sequenced material came from memory CD4+ T cells from blood. The chain's CDR3 is CASSEAQTGQPQHF. The CDR3 DNA is TGTGCCAGCAGTGAAGCCCAAACGGGTCAGCCCCAGCATTTT.